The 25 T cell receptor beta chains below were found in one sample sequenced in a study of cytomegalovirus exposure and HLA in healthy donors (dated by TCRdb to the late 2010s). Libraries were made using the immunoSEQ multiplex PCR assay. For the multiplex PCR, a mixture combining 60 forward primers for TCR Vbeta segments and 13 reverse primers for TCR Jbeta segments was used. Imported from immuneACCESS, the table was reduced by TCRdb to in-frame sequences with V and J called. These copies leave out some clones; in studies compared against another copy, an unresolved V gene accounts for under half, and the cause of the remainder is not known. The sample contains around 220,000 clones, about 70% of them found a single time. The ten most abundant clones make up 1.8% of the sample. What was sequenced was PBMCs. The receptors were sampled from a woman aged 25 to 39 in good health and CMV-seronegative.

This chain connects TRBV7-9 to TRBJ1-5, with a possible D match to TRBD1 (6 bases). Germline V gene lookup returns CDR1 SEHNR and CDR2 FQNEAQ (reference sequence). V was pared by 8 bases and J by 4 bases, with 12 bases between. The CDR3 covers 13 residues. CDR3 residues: CASCAGENQPQHF. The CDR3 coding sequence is TGTGCCAGCTGCGCAGGGGAAAATCAGCCCCAGCATTTT.

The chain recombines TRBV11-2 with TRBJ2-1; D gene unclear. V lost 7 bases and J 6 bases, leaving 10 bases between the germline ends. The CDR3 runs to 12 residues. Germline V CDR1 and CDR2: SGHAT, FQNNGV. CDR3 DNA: TGTGCCAGCACTGGCCCGGGCAATGAGCAGTTCTTC. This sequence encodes CASTGPGNEQFF. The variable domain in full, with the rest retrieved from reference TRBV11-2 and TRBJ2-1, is EAGVAQSPRYKIIEKRQSVAFWCNPISGHATLYWYQQILGQGPKLLIQFQNNGVVDDSQLPKDRFSAERLKGVDSTLKIQPAKLEDSAVYLCASTGPGNEQFFGPGTRLTVL.

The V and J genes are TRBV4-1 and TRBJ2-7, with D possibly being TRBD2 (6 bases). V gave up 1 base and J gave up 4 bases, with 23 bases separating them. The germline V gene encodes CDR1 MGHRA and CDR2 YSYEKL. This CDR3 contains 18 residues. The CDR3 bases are TGCGCCAGCAGCCAAGCTAGGGCTCTAACCTACGGAGGGTACGAGCAGTACTTC. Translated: CASSQARALTYGGYEQYF.

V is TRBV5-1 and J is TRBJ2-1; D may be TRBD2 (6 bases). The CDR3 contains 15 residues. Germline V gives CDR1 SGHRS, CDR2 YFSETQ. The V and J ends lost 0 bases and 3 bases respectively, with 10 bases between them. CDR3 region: CASSLAGSGYNEQFF. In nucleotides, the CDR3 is TGCGCCAGCAGCTTGGCCGGTAGCGGCTACAATGAGCAGTTCTTC.

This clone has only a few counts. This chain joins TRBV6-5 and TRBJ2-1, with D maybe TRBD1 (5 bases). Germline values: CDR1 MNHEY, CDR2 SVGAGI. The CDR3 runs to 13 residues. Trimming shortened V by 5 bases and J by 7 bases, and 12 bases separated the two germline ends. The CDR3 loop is CASSPQGQNEQFF. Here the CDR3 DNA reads TGTGCCAGCAGTCCCCAGGGCCAGAATGAGCAGTTCTTC.

The CDR3 DNA reads as TGTGCCTGGGGGACAGGGTCTCGCTCTGGAAACACCATATATTTT. This encodes CAWGTGSRSGNTIYF. The rearrangement joins TRBV30 to TRBJ1-3; 9 bases align to TRBD1. CDR3 length equals 15 residues. J was trimmed by 0 bases and V by 5 bases; bases with no gene match: 5. Germline V gives CDR1 GTSNPN, CDR2 SVGIG (reference sequence).

Here the CDR3 reads CASSLNRETQYF. The CDR3 coding sequence is TGTGCCAGCAGCTTGAACAGGGAGACCCAGTACTTC. The chain joins TRBV7-6 to TRBJ2-5; a weak D match, TRBD1 (5 bases). CDR3 length equals 12 residues. The germline gives CDR1 SGHVS, CDR2 FNYEAQ. V dropped 3 bases and J dropped 5 bases, with 7 bases sitting between them.

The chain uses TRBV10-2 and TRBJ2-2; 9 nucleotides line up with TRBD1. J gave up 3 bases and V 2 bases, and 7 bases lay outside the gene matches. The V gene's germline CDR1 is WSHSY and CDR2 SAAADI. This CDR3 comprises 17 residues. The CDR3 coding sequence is TGCGCCAGCAGTGAGCCTACAGGGGGCCTATACACCGGGGAGCTGTTTTTT. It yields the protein CASSEPTGGLYTGELFF.

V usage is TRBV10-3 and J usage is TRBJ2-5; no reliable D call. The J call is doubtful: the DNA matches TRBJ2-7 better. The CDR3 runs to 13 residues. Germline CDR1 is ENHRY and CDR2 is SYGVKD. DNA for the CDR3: TGTGCCACTACGTCAGGTGCATCCTACGAGCAGTACTTC. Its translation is CATTSGASYEQYF.

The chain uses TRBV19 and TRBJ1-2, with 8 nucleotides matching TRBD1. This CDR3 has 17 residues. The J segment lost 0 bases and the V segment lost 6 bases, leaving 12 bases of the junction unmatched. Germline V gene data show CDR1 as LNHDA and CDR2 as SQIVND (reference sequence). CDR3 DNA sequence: TGTGCCAGTAGCAGGACAGGGCCACCCAGAGCTAACTATGGCTACACCTTC. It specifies CASSRTGPPRANYGYTF.

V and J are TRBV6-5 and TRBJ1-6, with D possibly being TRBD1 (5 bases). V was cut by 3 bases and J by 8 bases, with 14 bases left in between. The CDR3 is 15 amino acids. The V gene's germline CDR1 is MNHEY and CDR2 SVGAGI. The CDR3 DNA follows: TGTGCCAGCAGTTATCGGAGGGGTCGAGATTCACCCCTCCACTTT. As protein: CASSYRRGRDSPLHF.

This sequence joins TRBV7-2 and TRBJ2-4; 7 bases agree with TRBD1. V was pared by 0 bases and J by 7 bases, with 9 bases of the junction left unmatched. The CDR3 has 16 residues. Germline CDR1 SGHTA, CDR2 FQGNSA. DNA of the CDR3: TGTGCCAGCAGCTTAGCAGGGGGCGCGAGTGGGAACATTCAGTACTTC. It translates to CASSLAGGASGNIQYF.

The CDR3 bases are TGTGCCAGCAGTGAAGACATAGCGGGGCGAAAGAGGGGGGAGACCCAGTACTTC. Its translation is CASSEDIAGRKRGETQYF. The genes are TRBV25-1 and TRBJ2-5; 8 nucleotides line up with TRBD2. The germline CDR1 and CDR2 sequences are MGHDK and SYGVNS. V gave up 2 bases and J gave up 5 bases; unmatched junction bases: 16. The CDR3 spans 18 residues. Filled out from reference TRBV25-1 and TRBJ2-5, the complete variable domain reads EADIYQTPRYLVIGTGKKITLECSQTMGHDKMYWYQQDPGMELHLIHYSYGVNSTEKGDLSSESTVSRIRTEHFPLTLESARPSHTSQYLCASSEDIAGRKRGETQYFGPGTRLLVL.

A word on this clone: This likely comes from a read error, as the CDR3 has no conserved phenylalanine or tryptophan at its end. The CDR3 loop is CAWKDRGNTEAFL. CDR3 coding DNA: TGTGCCTGGAAGGACCGAGGGAACACTGAAGCTTTCCTT. The chain joins TRBV30 to TRBJ1-1; D gene ambiguous. CDR3 length: 13 residues. Germline values: CDR1 GTSNPN, CDR2 SVGIG (reference sequence). Trimming stripped 4 bases from V and 1 base from J, with 10 bases between.

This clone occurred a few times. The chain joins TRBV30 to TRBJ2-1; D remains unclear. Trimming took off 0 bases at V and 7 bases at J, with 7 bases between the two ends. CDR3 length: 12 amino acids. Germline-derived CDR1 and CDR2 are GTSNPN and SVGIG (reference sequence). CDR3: CAWSVVLNEQFF. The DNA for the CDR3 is TGTGCCTGGAGTGTGGTACTGAATGAGCAGTTCTTC.

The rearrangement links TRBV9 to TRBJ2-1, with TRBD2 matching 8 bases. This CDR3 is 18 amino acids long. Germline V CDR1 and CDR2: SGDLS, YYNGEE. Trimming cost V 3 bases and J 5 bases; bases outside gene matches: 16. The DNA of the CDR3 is TGTGCCAGCAGCGCCATCTCCTCCGGGGGGGGCCTCCACAATGAGCAGTTCTTC. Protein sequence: CASSAISSGGGLHNEQFF.

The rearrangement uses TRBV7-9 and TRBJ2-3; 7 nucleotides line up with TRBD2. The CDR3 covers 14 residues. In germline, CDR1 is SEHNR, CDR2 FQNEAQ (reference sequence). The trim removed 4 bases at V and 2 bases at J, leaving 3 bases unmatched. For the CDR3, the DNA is TGTGCCAGCAGCTCTAGCGGACTCACAGATACGCAGTATTTT. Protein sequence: CASSSSGLTDTQYF.

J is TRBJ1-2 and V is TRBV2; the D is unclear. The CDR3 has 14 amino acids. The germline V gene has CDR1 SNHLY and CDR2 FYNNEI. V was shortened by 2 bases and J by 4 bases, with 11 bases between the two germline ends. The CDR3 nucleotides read TGTGCCAGCAGTGAAAAGAGAACAGCCTATGGCTACACCTTC. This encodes CASSEKRTAYGYTF. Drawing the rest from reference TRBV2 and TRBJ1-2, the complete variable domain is EPEVTQTPSHQVTQMGQEVILRCVPISNHLYFYWYRQILGQKVEFLVSFYNNEISEKSEIFDDQFSVERPDGSNFTLKIRSTKLEDSAMYFCASSEKRTAYGYTFGSGTRLTVV.

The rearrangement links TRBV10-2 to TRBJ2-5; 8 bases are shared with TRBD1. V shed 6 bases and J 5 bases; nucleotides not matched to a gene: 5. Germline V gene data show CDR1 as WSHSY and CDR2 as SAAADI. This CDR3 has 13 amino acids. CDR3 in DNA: TGCGCCAGCAGACAGGGGGTCGGGGAGACCCAGTACTTC. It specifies CASRQGVGETQYF.

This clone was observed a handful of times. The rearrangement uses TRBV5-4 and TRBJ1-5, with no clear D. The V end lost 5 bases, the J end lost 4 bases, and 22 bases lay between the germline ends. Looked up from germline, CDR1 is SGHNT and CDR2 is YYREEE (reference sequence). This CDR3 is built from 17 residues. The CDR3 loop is CASSPPEGKGINQPQHF. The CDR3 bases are TGTGCCAGCAGTCCACCAGAGGGAAAAGGCATTAATCAGCCCCAGCATTTT.

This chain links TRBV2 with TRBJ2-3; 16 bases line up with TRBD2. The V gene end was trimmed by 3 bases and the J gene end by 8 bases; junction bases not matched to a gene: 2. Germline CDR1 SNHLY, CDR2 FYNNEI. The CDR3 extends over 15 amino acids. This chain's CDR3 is CASSEGLAGGGTQYF. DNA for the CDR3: TGTGCCAGCAGTGAGGGACTAGCGGGGGGGGGTACGCAGTATTTT. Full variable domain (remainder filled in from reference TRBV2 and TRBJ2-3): EPEVTQTPSHQVTQMGQEVILRCVPISNHLYFYWYRQILGQKVEFLVSFYNNEISEKSEIFDDQFSVERPDGSNFTLKIRSTKLEDSAMYFCASSEGLAGGGTQYFGPGTRLTVL.

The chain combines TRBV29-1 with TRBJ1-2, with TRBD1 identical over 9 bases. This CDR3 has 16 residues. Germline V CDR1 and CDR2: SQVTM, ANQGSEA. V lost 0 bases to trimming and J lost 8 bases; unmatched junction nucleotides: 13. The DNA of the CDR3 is TGCAGCGTTGAAGATCCCCATACAGGGGGCGCGAGAGGCTACACCTTC. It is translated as CSVEDPHTGGARGYTF.

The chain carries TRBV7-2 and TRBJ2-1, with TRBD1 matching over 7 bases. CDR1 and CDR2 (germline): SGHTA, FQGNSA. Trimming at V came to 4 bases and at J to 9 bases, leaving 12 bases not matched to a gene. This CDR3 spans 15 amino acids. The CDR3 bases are TGTGCCAGCAGCTCCGACCGTACAGGGGTTGGTGAGCAGTTCTTC. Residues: CASSSDRTGVGEQFF.

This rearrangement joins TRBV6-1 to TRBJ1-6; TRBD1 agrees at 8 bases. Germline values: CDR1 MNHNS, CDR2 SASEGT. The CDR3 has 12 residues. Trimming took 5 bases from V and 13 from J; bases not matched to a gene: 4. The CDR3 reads CASSPRTGPLHF. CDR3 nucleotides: TGTGCCAGCAGTCCCCGGACAGGGCCCCTCCACTTT.

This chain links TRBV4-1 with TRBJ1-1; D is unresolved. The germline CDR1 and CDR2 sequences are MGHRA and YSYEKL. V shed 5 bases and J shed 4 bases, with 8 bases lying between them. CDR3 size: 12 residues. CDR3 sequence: CASSGGFTEAFF. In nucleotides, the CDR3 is TGCGCCAGCAGCGGAGGGTTCACTGAAGCTTTCTTT.